This T cell receptor beta chain was recorded in a study of shared clonotypes between healthy human individuals. Overall study results and limits: Sharing across four donors was highest in naive CD4 (roughly 5%) and lowest in memory CD8 (approximately 0.4%). Sampling covered nothing but blood. Tissue TCR repertoires likely differ from those found in blood.

Profiled with immunoSEQ multiplex PCR; TCRdb holds only in-frame clones, not every one. The data contain more than 2 million clones, about 95% of them singletons. The CDR3 consists of 15 residues. Trimming took 2 bases from V and 3 from J; bases not matched to a gene: 4. CDR1 and CDR2 from the germline V gene are SGHAT and FQNNGV. CD45RO-negative cells were positively selected for CCR7, leaving out terminally differentiated effector memory CD45RA+ cells. On this clone: Its antigen is currently unknown.

The chain employs TRBV11-2 and TRBJ2-7; TRBD1 agrees at 10 bases. The TCR comes from a man aged 18 to 30 in good health. Source material: naive CD8+ T cells sorted from blood. CDR3 in DNA: TGTGCCAGCAGCTTATCCGGGACAGGGGACTACGAGCAGTACTTC. The encoded protein is CASSLSGTGDYEQYF.